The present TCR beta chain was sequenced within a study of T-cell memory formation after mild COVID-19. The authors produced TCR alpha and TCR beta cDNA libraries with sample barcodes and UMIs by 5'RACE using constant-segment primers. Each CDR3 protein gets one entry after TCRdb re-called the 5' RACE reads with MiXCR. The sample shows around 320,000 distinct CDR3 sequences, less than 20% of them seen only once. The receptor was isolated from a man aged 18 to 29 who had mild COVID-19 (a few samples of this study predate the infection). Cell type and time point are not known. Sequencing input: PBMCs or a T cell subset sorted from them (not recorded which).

The CDR3 loop reads CAWSVTSAHTDTQYF. CDR3 bases: TGTGCCTGGAGTGTAACTAGCGCCCACACAGATACGCAGTATTTT. The rearrangement links TRBV30 to TRBJ2-3; TRBD2 agrees at 7 bases. CDR1 and CDR2 (germline): GTSNPN, SVGIG (reference sequence). The V segment lost 0 bases and the J segment 2 bases; nucleotides outside the gene matches: 5. The CDR3 runs to 15 residues. The full variable domain, in which reference TRBV30 and TRBJ2-3 provide the parts outside the CDR3, is SQTIHQWPATLVQPVGSPLSLECTVEGTSNPNLYWYRQAAGRGLQLLFYSVGIGQISSEVPQNLSASRPQDRQFILSSKKLLLSDSGFYLCAWSVTSAHTDTQYFGPGTRLTVL.